This entry lists 17 T cell receptor beta chains sequenced from one sample in a study of blood T cell repertoires in COVID-19. Sequencing used immunoSEQ multiplex PCR; TCRdb keeps in-frame clones, though not all of them. This sample has about 440,000 clones, with around 90% found just once. The specimen sequenced was PBMCs or T cells enriched from blood (not recorded which). The receptors here all came from a woman aged 18-30 years with acute COVID-19.

The V call is TRBV4-3, the J call TRBJ2-7, with no clear D. The germline V gene encodes CDR1 LGHNA and CDR2 YSLEER. Between the trimmed V and J ends, which lost 0 bases and 1 base, there was a span of 19 bases. CDR3 length: 18 amino acids. CDR3 in amino acids: CASSQEPPGYKSSYEQYF. CDR3 coding DNA: TGCGCCAGCAGCCAAGAGCCCCCGGGTTATAAGAGTTCCTACGAGCAGTACTTC.

The J gene is TRBJ1-5, the V gene TRBV5-6; 9 nucleotides agree with TRBD1. Germline loops: CDR1 SGHDT, CDR2 YYEEEE. V trimming: 5 bases; J trimming: 7 bases; junction bases outside the gene matches: 7. The CDR3 has 14 amino acids. The CDR3, as DNA: TGTGCCAGCAGTCGGGACAGGGTTAGACAGCCCCAGCATTTT. Its translation: CASSRDRVRQPQHF.

This chain uses TRBV3-1 (or the pseudogene TRBV3-2) with TRBJ1-3; D uncertain. Per germline, CDR1 LGHDT and CDR2 YNNKEL (reference sequence). CDR3 size: 15 residues. Trimming removed 1 base from V and 1 base from J, with 8 bases in between. The CDR3, as DNA: TGTGCCAGCAGCCAAGCCGGGTCATCTGGAAACACCATATATTTT. It is translated as CASSQAGSSGNTIYF.

The gene calls are TRBV7-2 and TRBJ1-4, with D tentatively TRBD1 (5 bases). V dropped 1 base and J dropped 8 bases, with 14 bases sitting between them. The germline V gene has CDR1 SGHTA and CDR2 FQGNSA. This CDR3 comprises 15 residues. CDR3 in amino acids: CASSLVAQGGEKLFF. CDR3 in DNA: TGTGCCAGCAGCTTAGTTGCGCAGGGAGGCGAAAAACTGTTTTTT. The entire variable domain, with the rest obtained from reference TRBV7-2 and TRBJ1-4, is as follows: GAGVSQSPSNKVTEKGKDVELRCDPISGHTALYWYRQSLGQGLEFLIYFQGNSAPDKSGLPSDRFSAERTGGSVSTLTIQRTQQEDSAVYLCASSLVAQGGEKLFFGSGTQLSVL.

This chain connects TRBV27 to TRBJ2-1, with 12 nucleotides matching TRBD2. Germline V gene lookup returns CDR1 MNHEY and CDR2 SMNVEV (reference sequence). This CDR3 contains 14 residues. The J segment lost 10 bases and the V segment lost 5 bases, leaving 6 bases of the junction unmatched. CDR3 protein: CASSPRTSGAEQFF. For the CDR3, the DNA is TGTGCCAGCAGTCCGCGGACTAGCGGGGCCGAGCAGTTCTTC.

The chain recombines TRBV7-2 with TRBJ2-7; TRBD1 agrees at 8 bases. V lost 4 bases to trimming and J lost 1 base; unmatched junction nucleotides: 3. There are 14 residues in the CDR3. The germline gives CDR1 SGHTA, CDR2 FQGNSA. The chain's CDR3 is CASSSHRGSYEQYF. The CDR3 DNA follows: TGTGCCAGCAGCTCACACAGGGGGTCCTACGAGCAGTACTTC.

The chain carries TRBV28 and TRBJ2-7, with 7 bases that match TRBD1. The germline V gene encodes CDR1 MDHEN and CDR2 SYDVKM. The CDR3 sequence is 16 residues long. The junction had 13 bases not matched to a gene; V was cut back by 6 bases and J by 2 bases. The CDR3 sequence is CASSPPPGQSTYEQYF. In DNA, the CDR3 is TGTGCCAGCAGCCCACCCCCGGGACAGAGTACCTACGAGCAGTACTTC.

This chain uses TRBV9 with TRBJ2-7; perhaps TRBD1 as D (7 bases). V gave up 2 bases and J gave up 5 bases, with 14 bases separating them. CDR3 length: 14 residues. Germline loops: CDR1 SGDLS, CDR2 YYNGEE. CDR3 protein: CASSVLPRGDEQYF. The CDR3, as DNA: TGTGCCAGCAGCGTCCTACCCAGGGGGGACGAGCAGTACTTC.

CDR3 sequence: CASSRLAGGYTDTQYF. For the CDR3, the DNA is TGTGCCAGCAGCCGATTAGCGGGAGGGTACACAGATACGCAGTATTTT. The V and J genes are TRBV5-6 and TRBJ2-3; TRBD2 matches 11 bases. CDR1 SGHDT and CDR2 YYEEEE come from the germline V gene. The CDR3 runs to 16 residues. The V gene end was trimmed by 4 bases and the J gene end by 2 bases; junction bases not matched to a gene: 6.

The chain is built from TRBV12-3 or TRBV12-4 and TRBJ2-7; D is uncertain. The CDR3 has 13 amino acids. Trimming cost V 1 base and J 3 bases, with 7 bases left between them. CDR3 sequence reads: CASSLGQDYEQYF. The DNA of the CDR3 is TGTGCCAGCAGTTTAGGGCAAGACTACGAGCAGTACTTC.

This chain links TRBV7-8 with TRBJ1-1; 7 nucleotides agree with TRBD1. V was pared by 0 bases and J by 4 bases, with 5 bases of the junction left unmatched. CDR3 length: 15 amino acids. Germline CDR1 and CDR2: SGHVS and FQNEAQ. In DNA, the CDR3 is TGTGCCAGCAGCTTAGCCTCACAGGGGTTCACTGAAGCTTTCTTT. It yields the protein CASSLASQGFTEAFF.

This chain uses TRBV7-2 with TRBJ2-7, with 9 bases matching TRBD2. Germline lookup yields CDR1 SGHTA and CDR2 FQGNSA. The CDR3 spans 15 residues. J lost 2 bases, V lost 3 bases, and 5 bases had no gene match. The CDR3 sequence is CASSFLSGSPYEQYF. CDR3 bases: TGTGCCAGCAGCTTCCTTAGCGGGAGTCCCTACGAGCAGTACTTC.

V gene TRBV7-6 combines with J gene TRBJ2-7, with 7 nucleotides matching TRBD2. V was pared by 0 bases and J by 1 base, with 3 bases of the junction left unmatched. The length of the CDR3 is 15 residues. CDR1 is SGHVS and CDR2 is FNYEAQ in the germline V gene. The chain's CDR3 is CASSLAPGGSYEQYF. In nucleotides, the CDR3 is TGTGCCAGCAGCTTAGCGCCGGGGGGTTCCTACGAGCAGTACTTC.

V and J are TRBV28 and TRBJ2-2; maybe TRBD1 (6 bases). Germline assignment: CDR1 MDHEN and CDR2 SYDVKM. Trimming took off 3 bases at V and 5 bases at J, with 16 bases between the two ends. This CDR3 is built from 16 residues. CDR3 in DNA: TGTGCCAGCAGTTTGAACAGGGACATAGGAACCGGGGAGCTGTTTTTT. Its translation is CASSLNRDIGTGELFF.

The chain is built from TRBV30 and TRBJ1-3; unclear D gene. V lost 2 bases to trimming and J lost 0 bases, with 8 bases between them. This CDR3 has 14 amino acids. Per germline, CDR1 GTSNPN and CDR2 SVGIG (reference sequence). The DNA of the CDR3 is TGTGCCTGGAGTTTGGCAAACTCTGGAAACACCATATATTTT. Translation: CAWSLANSGNTIYF.

This sequence joins TRBV5-5 and TRBJ1-1; no clear D gene. The CDR3 spans 13 residues. V was pared by 0 bases and J by 11 bases, with 14 bases between. CDR1 and CDR2 (germline): SGHKS, YYEKEE (reference sequence). The CDR3 sequence is CASSLEWGGVAFF. In nucleotides, the CDR3 is TGTGCCAGCAGCTTGGAGTGGGGAGGCGTGGCTTTCTTT. The complete variable domain, with remaining parts taken from reference TRBV5-5 and TRBJ1-1, reads DAGVTQSPTHLIKTRGQQVTLRCSPISGHKSVSWYQQVLGQGPQFIFQYYEKEERGRGNFPDRFSARQFPNYSSELNVNALLLGDSALYLCASSLEWGGVAFFGQGTRLTVV.

This clone came up once. Other DNA sequences in this sample translate to the same CDR3. The chain has TRBV18 and TRBJ1-1, with 7 bases that match TRBD1. J lost 3 bases, V lost 3 bases, and 1 base had no gene match. The germline V gene encodes CDR1 KGHSH and CDR2 LQKENI. The CDR3 runs 13 residues. CDR3 residues: CASSPDRDTEAFF. DNA for the CDR3: TGTGCCAGCTCACCCGACAGGGACACTGAAGCTTTCTTT.